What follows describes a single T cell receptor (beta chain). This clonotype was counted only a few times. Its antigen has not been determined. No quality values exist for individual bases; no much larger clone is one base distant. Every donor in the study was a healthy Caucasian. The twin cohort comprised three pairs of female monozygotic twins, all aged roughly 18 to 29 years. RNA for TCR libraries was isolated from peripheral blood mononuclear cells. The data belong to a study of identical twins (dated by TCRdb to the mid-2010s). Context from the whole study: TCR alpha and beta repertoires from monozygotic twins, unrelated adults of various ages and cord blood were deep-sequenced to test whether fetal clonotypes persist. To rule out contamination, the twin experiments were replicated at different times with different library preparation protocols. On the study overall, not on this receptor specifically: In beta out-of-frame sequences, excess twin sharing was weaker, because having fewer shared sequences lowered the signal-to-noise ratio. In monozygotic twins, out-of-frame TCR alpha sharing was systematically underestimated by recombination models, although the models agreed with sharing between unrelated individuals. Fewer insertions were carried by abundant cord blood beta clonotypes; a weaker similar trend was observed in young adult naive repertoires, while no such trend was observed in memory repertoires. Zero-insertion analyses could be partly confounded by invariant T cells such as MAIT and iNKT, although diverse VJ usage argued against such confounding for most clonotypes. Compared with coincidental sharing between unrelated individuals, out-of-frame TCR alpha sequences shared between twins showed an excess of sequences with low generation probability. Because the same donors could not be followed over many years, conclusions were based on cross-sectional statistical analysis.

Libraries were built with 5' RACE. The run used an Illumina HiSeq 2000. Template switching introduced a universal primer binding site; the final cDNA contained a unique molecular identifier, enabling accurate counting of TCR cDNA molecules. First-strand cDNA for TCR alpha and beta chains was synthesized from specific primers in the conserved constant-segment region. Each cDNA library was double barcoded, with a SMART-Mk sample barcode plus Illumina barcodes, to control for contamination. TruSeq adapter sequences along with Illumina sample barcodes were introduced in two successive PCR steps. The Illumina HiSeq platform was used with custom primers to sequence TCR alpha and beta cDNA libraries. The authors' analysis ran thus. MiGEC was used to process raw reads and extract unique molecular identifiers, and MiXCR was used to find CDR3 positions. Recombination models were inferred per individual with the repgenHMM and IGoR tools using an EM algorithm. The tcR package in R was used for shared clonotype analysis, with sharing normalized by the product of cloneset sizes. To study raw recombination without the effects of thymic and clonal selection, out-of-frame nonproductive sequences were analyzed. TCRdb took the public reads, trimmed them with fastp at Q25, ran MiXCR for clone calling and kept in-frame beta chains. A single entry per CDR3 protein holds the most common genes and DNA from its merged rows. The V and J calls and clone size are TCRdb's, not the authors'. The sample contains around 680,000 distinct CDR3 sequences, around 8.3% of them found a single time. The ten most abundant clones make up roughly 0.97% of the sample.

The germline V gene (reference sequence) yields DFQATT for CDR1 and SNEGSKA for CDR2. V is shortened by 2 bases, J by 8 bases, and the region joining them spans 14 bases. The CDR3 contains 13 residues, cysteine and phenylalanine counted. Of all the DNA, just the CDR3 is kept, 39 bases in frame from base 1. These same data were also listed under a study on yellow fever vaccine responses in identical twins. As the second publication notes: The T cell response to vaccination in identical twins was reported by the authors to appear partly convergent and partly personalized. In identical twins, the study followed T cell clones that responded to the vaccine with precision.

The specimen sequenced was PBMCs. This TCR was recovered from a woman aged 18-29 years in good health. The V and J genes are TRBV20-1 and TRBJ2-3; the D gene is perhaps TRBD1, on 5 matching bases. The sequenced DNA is TGCAGTGCTAGAACTCCCTCAAGGGGTACGCAGTATTTT. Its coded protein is CSARTPSRGTQYF.